The rows below give T cell receptor beta chains drawn from one sample of a study of blood T cell repertoires in COVID-19. Libraries were prepared by immunoSEQ multiplex PCR; TCRdb keeps only in-frame clonotypes and omits some of them. In the table there are around 78,000 clones, more than 85% of which are singletons. Sequencing was carried out using PBMCs or T cells enriched from blood (not recorded which). These receptors originate from a woman aged 50 to 60 with acute COVID-19. Both conserved end residues are part of each CDR3. A D gene is named only where the DNA matches it firmly. Part of the rows lack a size; the others show once, few, many or a class for expanded clones.

size,D,V,J,length,DNA,CDR3
-,-,TRBV7-9,TRBJ2-2,12,TGTGCGGTCAGGGTCTGGAGCGGGGAGCTGTTTTTT,CAVRVWSGELFF
-,-,TRBV15,TRBJ2-3,18,TGTGCCACCAGCAGAGACCGAAACAGGGGAGGTTGGGCAGATACGCAGTATTTT,CATSRDRNRGGWADTQYF
once,-,TRBV29-1,TRBJ1-5,12,TGCAGCGTTGGACAGGCTAATCAGCCCCAGCATTTT,CSVGQANQPQHF
-,TRBD2,TRBV4-2,TRBJ2-2,17,TGTGCCAGCAGCCAAGTTACTAGCGGGAGACACACCGGGGAGCTGTTTTTT,CASSQVTSGRHTGELFF
-,TRBD1,TRBV3-1/TRBV3-2,TRBJ1-4,15,TGTGCCAGCAGCCACTGGACAGGGGTGGCTGAAAAACTGTTTTTT,CASSHWTGVAEKLFF
few,-,TRBV2,TRBJ2-7,13,TGTGCCAGCAGTGAACCCTTTGTCTACGAGCAGTACTTC,CASSEPFVYEQYF
few,TRBD1,TRBV12-5,TRBJ1-5,17,TGTGCTAGTGGTTTGGTCGGGACAGGGAGGTTTGATCAGCCCCAGCATTTT,CASGLVGTGRFDQPQHF
-,TRBD1,TRBV6-2/TRBV6-3,TRBJ1-2,15,TGTGCCAGCAGTTACTGGGACAGGGGGCACTATGGCTACACCTTC,CASSYWDRGHYGYTF
-,TRBD1,TRBV19,TRBJ1-5,16,TGTGCCAGTAGTCCTAGACAGGGGGTAAGCAATCAGCCCCAGCATTTT,CASSPRQGVSNQPQHF
-,TRBD1,TRBV7-2,TRBJ2-7,16,TGTGCCAGCAGCTCCCTTAAGGGGGCAGTCGGTTACGAGCAGTACTTC,CASSSLKGAVGYEQYF
-,TRBD1,TRBV5-6,TRBJ2-2,16,TGTGCCAGCAGCTCCTACGACAGGGATTACACCGGGGAGCTGTTTTTT,CASSSYDRDYTGELFF
-,-,TRBV19,TRBJ1-1,15,TGTGCCAGTAGTACGGTAGAGATGGGGAGTTCTGAAGCTTTCTTT,CASSTVEMGSSEAFF
-,TRBD1,TRBV19,TRBJ2-7,13,TGTGCCAGTAGGCGGGACAGGTTGGGCGAGCAGTACTTC,CASRRDRLGEQYF
-,TRBD1,TRBV18,TRBJ2-7,15,TGTGCCAGCTCACCTCGACAGGGCGGCTCCTACGAGCAGTACTTC,CASSPRQGGSYEQYF